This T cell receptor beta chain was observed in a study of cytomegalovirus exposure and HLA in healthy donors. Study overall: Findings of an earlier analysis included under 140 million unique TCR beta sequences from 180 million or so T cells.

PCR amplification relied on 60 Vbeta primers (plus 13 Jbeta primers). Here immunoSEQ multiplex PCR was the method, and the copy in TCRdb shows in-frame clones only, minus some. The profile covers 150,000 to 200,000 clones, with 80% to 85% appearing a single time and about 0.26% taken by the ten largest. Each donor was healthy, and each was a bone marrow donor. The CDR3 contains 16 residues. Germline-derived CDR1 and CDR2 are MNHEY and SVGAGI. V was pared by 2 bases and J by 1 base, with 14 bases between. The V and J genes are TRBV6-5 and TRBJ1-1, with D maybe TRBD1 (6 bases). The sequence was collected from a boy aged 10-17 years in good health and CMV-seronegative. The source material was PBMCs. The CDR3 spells CASSYHQGLRNTEAFF. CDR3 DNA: TGTGCCAGCAGTTACCATCAGGGGCTGAGGAACACTGAAGCTTTCTTT.